The sequence of this TCR beta chain was determined in a study of early T cells in non-severe SARS-CoV-2 infection. Study-wide background: It was bulk RNA from unsorted whole blood that was sequenced, and the chains were unpaired. Study-wide findings and caveats: Sequences matched to VDJdb favored anti-spike CD8 responses, while private and CD4 specificities were missed.

Germline V gene data show CDR1 as SGHAT and CDR2 as FQNNGV. Trimming removed 7 bases from V and 1 base from J, with 7 bases in between. This CDR3 has 12 residues. Regarding this clonotype: The antigen is undetermined.

Attached unique molecular identifiers marked individual cDNA molecules. TCRdb analysed the 5' RACE reads with MiXCR anew, one entry per CDR3 protein. This sample carries under 50,000 distinct CDR3 sequences, under 30% of them seen once, and the ten largest clones take around 4.6%. The chain links TRBV11-2 to TRBJ1-1, with a tentative D call TRBD1 (6 bases). The TCR originated in an adult who was a healthcare worker with PCR-confirmed SARS-CoV-2 infection or an uninfected control (not recorded which). This sample comprised whole blood, obtained at baseline. The CDR3 sequence: CASTDRNTEAFF. Written as DNA, the CDR3 is TGTGCCAGCACGGACAGGAACACTGAAGCTTTCTTT.